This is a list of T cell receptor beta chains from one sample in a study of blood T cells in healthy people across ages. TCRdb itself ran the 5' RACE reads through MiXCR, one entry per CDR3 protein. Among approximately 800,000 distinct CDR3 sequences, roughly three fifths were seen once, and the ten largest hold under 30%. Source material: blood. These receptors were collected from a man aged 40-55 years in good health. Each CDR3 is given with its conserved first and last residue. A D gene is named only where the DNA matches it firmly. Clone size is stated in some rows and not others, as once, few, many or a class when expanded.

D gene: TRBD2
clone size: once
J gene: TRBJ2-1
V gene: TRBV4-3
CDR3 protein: CASSQDRGGGHYSEQFF
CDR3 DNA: TGCGCCAGCAGCCAAGATCGGGGGGGAGGCCACTACAGTGAGCAGTTCTTC

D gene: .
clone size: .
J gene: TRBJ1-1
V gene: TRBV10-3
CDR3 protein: CAISATGPDTEAFF
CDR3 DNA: TGTGCCATCAGTGCTACAGGGCCGGACACTGAAGCTTTCTTT

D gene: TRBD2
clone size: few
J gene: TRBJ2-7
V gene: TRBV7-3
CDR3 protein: CASSSSGGANEQYF
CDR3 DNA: TGTGCCAGCAGCTCCAGCGGGGGGGCAAATGAGCAGTACTTC

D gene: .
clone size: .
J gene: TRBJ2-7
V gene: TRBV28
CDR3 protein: CASSTSTRPVIYEQYF
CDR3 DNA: TGTGCCAGCAGTACCTCGACAAGGCCAGTAATCTACGAGCAGTACTTC

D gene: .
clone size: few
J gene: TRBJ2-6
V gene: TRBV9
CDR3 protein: CASSGRSGANVLTF
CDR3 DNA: TGTGCCAGCAGCGGACGCTCTGGGGCCAACGTCCTGACTTTC

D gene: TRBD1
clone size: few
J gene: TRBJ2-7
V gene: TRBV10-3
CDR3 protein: CATKTGDYEQYF
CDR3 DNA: TGTGCCACTAAAACAGGGGACTACGAGCAGTACTTC

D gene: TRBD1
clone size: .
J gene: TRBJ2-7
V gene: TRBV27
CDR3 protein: CASSSPGTGDEQYF
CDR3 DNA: TGTGCCAGCAGTTCCCCCGGGACAGGGGACGAGCAGTACTTC

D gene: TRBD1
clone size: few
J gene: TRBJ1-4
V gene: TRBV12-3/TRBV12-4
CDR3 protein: CASSSRQGNEKLFF
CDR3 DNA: TGTGCCAGCAGTTCTAGACAGGGAAATGAAAAACTGTTTTTT

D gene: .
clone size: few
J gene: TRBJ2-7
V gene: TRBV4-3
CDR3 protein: CASSLKEGSYEQYF
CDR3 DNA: TGCGCCAGCAGCCTCAAGGAGGGGTCCTACGAGCAGTACTTC

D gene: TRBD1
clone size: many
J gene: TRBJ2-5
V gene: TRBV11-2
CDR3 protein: CASSLATGGGETQYF
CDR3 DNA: TGTGCCAGCAGCTTGGCGACAGGGGGGGGAGAGACCCAGTACTTC

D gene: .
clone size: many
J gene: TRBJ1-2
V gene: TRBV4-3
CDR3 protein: CASSQDFSGYGYTF
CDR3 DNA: TGCGCCAGCAGCCAAGACTTCAGTGGCTATGGCTACACCTTC

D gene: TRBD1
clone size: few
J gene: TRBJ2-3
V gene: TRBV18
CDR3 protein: CASSLTTGGYTDTQYF
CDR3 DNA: TGTGCCAGCTCACTCACGACAGGGGGCTACACAGATACGCAGTATTTT

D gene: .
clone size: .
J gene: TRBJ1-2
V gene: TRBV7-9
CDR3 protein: CASSRPVEGGYTF
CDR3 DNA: TGTGCCAGCAGCCGACCAGTGGAGGGTGGCTACACCTTC

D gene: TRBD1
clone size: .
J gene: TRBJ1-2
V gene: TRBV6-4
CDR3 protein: CASRGTGSWRYTF
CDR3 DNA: TGTGCCAGCAGAGGGACAGGATCCTGGCGCTACACCTTC

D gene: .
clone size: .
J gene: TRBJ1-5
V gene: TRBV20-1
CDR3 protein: CSAEGGGQPQHF
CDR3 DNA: TGCAGTGCTGAAGGGGGTGGTCAGCCCCAGCATTTT

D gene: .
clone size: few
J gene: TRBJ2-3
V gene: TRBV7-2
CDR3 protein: CASSLRFSGSTDTQYF
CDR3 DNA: TGTGCCAGCAGCCTCCGGTTCAGCGGGAGCACAGATACGCAGTATTTT

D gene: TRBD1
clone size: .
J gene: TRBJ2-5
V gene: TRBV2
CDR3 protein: CASRGQGVYQETQYF
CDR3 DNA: TGTGCCAGCAGGGGACAGGGGGTATATCAAGAGACCCAGTACTTC